The clone carrying this TCR beta chain showed up just once. This record belongs to a study of control samples from healthy donors and cancer patients. Sequencing used immunoSEQ multiplex PCR; TCRdb keeps in-frame clones, though not all of them. Of 120,000 or so clones in the sample, 87% were seen once. The germline CDR1 and CDR2 sequences are KGHSH and LQKENI. Unmatched junction bases numbered 4, after V lost 0 bases and J lost 7 bases. The CDR3 consists of 15 residues. The sequence derives from a man younger than 35 in good health. Sequencing was performed on blood. This chain links TRBV18 with TRBJ2-1, with 9 positions matching TRBD1. The CDR3 DNA reads as TGTGCCAGCTCACCACCACGGGACAGGGTGAATGAGCAGTTCTTC. Protein: CASSPPRDRVNEQFF.